Following are 22 T cell receptor beta chains from one sample sequenced in a study of cytomegalovirus exposure and HLA in healthy donors. It was with 60 Vbeta and 13 Jbeta primers that the PCR ran. The assay was immunoSEQ multiplex PCR, and TCRdb's table has in-frame clones only and misses some. The table records roughly 180,000 clones, around 80% of them present only once. Material for sequencing was PBMCs. All receptors come from a man aged 18 to 30 in good health and CMV-seronegative.

The V call is TRBV30, the J call TRBJ1-4; 11 nucleotides match TRBD1. V trimming: 4 bases; J trimming: 8 bases; junction bases outside the gene matches: 6. CDR1 is GTSNPN and CDR2 is SVGIG in the germline V gene (reference sequence). The CDR3 sequence is 14 residues long. CDR3 region: CAWNPGTGGEKLFF. CDR3 coding DNA: TGTGCCTGGAATCCCGGGACAGGGGGGGAAAAACTGTTTTTT.

The CDR3 nucleotides read TGTGCCAGCAGCTTAGAAGCGGACACTGAAGCTTTCTTT. Translation: CASSLEADTEAFF. The chain combines TRBV11-2 with TRBJ1-1; D unclear. The V and J ends lost 0 bases and 3 bases respectively, with 5 bases between them. The CDR3 sequence is 13 residues long. Germline CDR1 SGHAT, CDR2 FQNNGV. The full variable domain, with the rest looked up from reference TRBV11-2 and TRBJ1-1, is EAGVAQSPRYKIIEKRQSVAFWCNPISGHATLYWYQQILGQGPKLLIQFQNNGVVDDSQLPKDRFSAERLKGVDSTLKIQPAKLEDSAVYLCASSLEADTEAFFGQGTRLTVV.

This clone was seen a single time. The rearrangement uses TRBV5-6 and TRBJ2-5; D gene ambiguous. The J call is in doubt because the DNA end fits TRBJ2-7 better. Per germline, CDR1 SGHDT and CDR2 YYEEEE. This CDR3 has 16 amino acids. The CDR3 protein is CASSLGAHPLPYEQYF. As DNA, the CDR3 is TGTGCCAGCAGCTTGGGTGCCCACCCTCTCCCTTACGAGCAGTACTTC.

The CDR3 bases are TGTGCCAGCAGCCAAGCGGTTGACTCCTCCTACGAGCAGTACTTC. This codes for CASSQAVDSSYEQYF. The chain recombines TRBV4-2 with TRBJ2-7; D unresolved. V lost 1 base and J lost 0, with 10 bases in between. The length of the CDR3 is 15 residues. CDR1 is LGHNA, CDR2 YNFKEQ, per germline.

Comments on this clone: One junction end disagrees with the germline gene, perhaps due to a read error. The CDR3 sequence: CASSLAGLRETQYF. CDR3 coding DNA: TGTGCTAGCAGCTTAGCGGGACTGAGGGAGACCCAGTACTTC. The chain is built from TRBV7-7 and TRBJ2-5, with 8 bases matching TRBD2. The germline CDR1 and CDR2 sequences are SSHAT and FNYEAQ (reference sequence). This CDR3 contains 14 residues.

This clone was found once. The chain links TRBV2 to TRBJ2-5, with 11 bases identical to TRBD2. Germline values: CDR1 SNHLY, CDR2 FYNNEI. The CDR3 totals 16 residues. The junction had 12 bases not matched to a gene; V was cut back by 5 bases and J by 7 bases. The CDR3 bases are TGTGCCAGCAGTCTAGCGGGGGGATCCCAGTTTGGGACCCAGTACTTC. This codes for CASSLAGGSQFGTQYF. The full variable domain, completed using reference TRBV2 and TRBJ2-5, is EPEVTQTPSHQVTQMGQEVILRCVPISNHLYFYWYRQILGQKVEFLVSFYNNEISEKSEIFDDQFSVERPDGSNFTLKIRSTKLEDSAMYFCASSLAGGSQFGTQYFGPGTRLLVL.

The sample holds one count of this clone. The rearrangement links TRBV7-9 to TRBJ1-2, with a tentative D call TRBD1 (6 bases). The germline V gene has CDR1 SEHNR and CDR2 FQNEAQ (reference sequence). The CDR3 has 14 amino acids. Trimming removed 1 base from V and 4 bases from J, with 10 bases in between. CDR3 protein: CASSLGGGVYGYTF. The CDR3 DNA follows: TGTGCCAGCAGCTTAGGCGGGGGCGTCTATGGCTACACCTTC.

The chain has TRBV30 and TRBJ2-3; 10 bases fit TRBD1. The germline gives CDR1 GTSNPN, CDR2 SVGIG (reference sequence). CDR3 length equals 13 residues. With V trimmed by 8 bases and J by 3 bases, 5 bases remained unmatched. CDR3 loop: CARRDRGTDTQYF. The CDR3 bases are TGTGCCCGCCGGGACAGGGGAACAGATACGCAGTATTTT.

This clone was detected only a few times. The chain combines TRBV6-5 with TRBJ1-4; D gene uncertain. V was shortened by 6 bases and J by 7 bases, with 18 bases between the two germline ends. CDR1 MNHEY and CDR2 SVGAGI come from the germline V gene. This CDR3 comprises 15 residues. In DNA form, the CDR3 reads TGTGCCAGCAGGAGGGCTGGAGTGGGTTCTGAAAAACTGTTTTTT. Its translation is CASRRAGVGSEKLFF.

The chain carries TRBV4-3 and TRBJ2-1, with 12 bases fitting TRBD2. Trimming at V came to 1 base and at J to 2 bases, leaving 3 bases not matched to a gene. Germline assignment: CDR1 LGHNA and CDR2 YSLEER. This CDR3 is built from 17 residues. The CDR3 DNA is TGCGCCAGCAGCCAAGGGACTAGCGGGGATCCCTACAATGAGCAGTTCTTC. Translation gives CASSQGTSGDPYNEQFF.

The chain uses TRBV7-2 and TRBJ2-3; no definite D call. This CDR3 is 15 amino acids long. Trimming stripped 1 base from V and 2 bases from J, with 10 bases between. Germline values: CDR1 SGHTA, CDR2 FQGNSA. CDR3 sequence: CASSLGWPSTDTQYF. CDR3 nucleotides: TGTGCCAGCAGCTTAGGGTGGCCGTCCACAGATACGCAGTATTTT.

The rearrangement joins TRBV7-9 to TRBJ2-1; 12 bases agree with TRBD2. Unmatched junction bases numbered 3, after V lost 1 base and J lost 5 bases. CDR1 and CDR2 (germline): SEHNR, FQNEAQ (reference sequence). The CDR3 has 16 amino acids. CDR3 residues: CASSLVTSGGDNEQFF. The CDR3 DNA reads TGTGCCAGCAGCTTAGTGACTAGCGGGGGAGACAATGAGCAGTTCTTC.

V gene TRBV4-3 combines with J gene TRBJ2-1; TRBD2 aligns across 7 bases. CDR3 length equals 17 residues. J was trimmed by 0 bases and V by 0 bases; bases with no gene match: 5. Germline values: CDR1 LGHNA, CDR2 YSLEER. The CDR3 DNA reads as TGCGCCAGCAGCCAAGATGGCGGGGGAAGCTCCTACAATGAGCAGTTCTTC. It is translated as CASSQDGGGSSYNEQFF.

The V and J genes are TRBV5-6 and TRBJ1-1; D might be TRBD1 (6 bases). The V and J ends lost 4 bases and 0 bases respectively, with 13 bases between them. The CDR3 extends over 15 amino acids. Germline-derived CDR1 and CDR2 are SGHDT and YYEEEE. For the CDR3, the DNA is TGTGCCAGCAGCCTAGAACAGGGATTGAACACTGAAGCTTTCTTT. Translating it yields CASSLEQGLNTEAFF.

The V call is TRBV14, the J call TRBJ1-1; TRBD1 matches at 9 bases. Germline V gene data show CDR1 as SGHDN and CDR2 as FVKESK. With 1 base clipped from V and 7 bases from J, the junction kept 10 bases outside the gene matches. This CDR3 spans 16 amino acids. In DNA, the CDR3 is TGTGCCAGCAGCCAAGTCGAGTACAGGGGGCGGGTTGAAGCTTTCTTT. Its protein product is CASSQVEYRGRVEAFF.

This chain connects TRBV29-1 to TRBJ1-1; 9 bases are shared with TRBD1. Germline V CDR1 and CDR2: SQVTM, ANQGSEA. The CDR3 length is 14 residues. V lost 6 bases to trimming and J lost 0 bases; unmatched junction nucleotides: 5. DNA of the CDR3: TGCAGCGTCAGGACAGGGGAGATGAACACTGAAGCTTTCTTT. Amino acids: CSVRTGEMNTEAFF.

The chain is built from TRBV7-6 and TRBJ2-3; 10 bases are a match to TRBD2. The germline gives CDR1 SGHVS, CDR2 FNYEAQ. Trimming took 0 bases from V and 7 from J; bases not matched to a gene: 7. This CDR3 spans 16 amino acids. The CDR3 DNA sequence: TGTGCCAGCAGCTTAGCGAGGTCTAGCGGGGGTCATACGCAGTATTTT. As protein: CASSLARSSGGHTQYF.

The chain employs TRBV29-1 and TRBJ1-2, with D possibly matching TRBD1 (5 bases). The length of the CDR3 is 14 residues. Germline V CDR1 and CDR2: SQVTM, ANQGSEA. V was pared by 2 bases and J by 5 bases, with 15 bases between. CDR3 DNA sequence: TGCAGCGTTGAATCCGGGGTCGGGGGATATGGCTACACCTTC. Amino acid sequence: CSVESGVGGYGYTF. The full variable domain, completed using reference TRBV29-1 and TRBJ1-2, is SAVISQKPSRDICQRGTSLTIQCQVDSQVTMMFWYRQQPGQSLTLIATANQGSEATYESGFVIDKFPISRPNLTFSTLTVSNMSPEDSSIYLCSVESGVGGYGYTFGSGTRLTVV.

The genes are TRBV4-3 and TRBJ2-3, with D possibly matching TRBD2 (5 bases). V lost 4 bases to trimming and J lost 0 bases, with 20 bases between them. Germline V gives CDR1 LGHNA, CDR2 YSLEER. The CDR3 has 18 residues. In DNA, the CDR3 is TGCGCCAGCAGCCCTCCCCCTACCTACGGCGGGAGCACAGATACGCAGTATTTT. Protein product: CASSPPPTYGGSTDTQYF.

The V call is TRBV5-1, the J call TRBJ2-1; 9 bases map to TRBD2. CDR1 and CDR2 (germline): SGHRS, YFSETQ. Trimming at V came to 3 bases and at J to 3 bases, leaving 4 bases not matched to a gene. The CDR3 extends over 15 amino acids. The CDR3 region has the DNA TGCGCCAGCAGCTGGGCTAGCGGGGTCTACAATGAGCAGTTCTTC. It encodes CASSWASGVYNEQFF.

This sequence joins TRBV7-9 and TRBJ2-5; a weak D match, TRBD1 (5 bases). The V end lost 7 bases, the J end lost 5 bases, and 14 bases lay between the germline ends. The V gene's germline CDR1 is SEHNR and CDR2 FQNEAQ (reference sequence). The CDR3 covers 13 residues. Written as DNA, the CDR3 is TGTGCCAGCATGGCAGGGTCAGTGGAGACCCAGTACTTC. This codes for CASMAGSVETQYF.

This clone appeared a single time. The chain recombines TRBV18 with TRBJ1-6; a possible D gene is TRBD1 (6 bases). CDR1 and CDR2 from the germline V gene are KGHSH and LQKENI. The CDR3 loop spans 17 amino acids. The V and J ends lost 0 bases and 0 bases respectively, with 9 bases between them. As DNA, the CDR3 is TGTGCCAGCTCACCACCGGACAGCCTCTCCTATAATTCACCCCTCCACTTT. It encodes CASSPPDSLSYNSPLHF.